The 22 T cell receptor beta chains reported below all come from one sample, sequenced in a study of HIV-infected patients and healthy controls. The repertoire came from unfractionated whole blood and reflected all unsorted peripheral T cells. cDNA was made from 500 ng RNA using alpha and beta constant primers. Alpha and beta chain libraries were made separately by chain-specific third strand synthesis with multiplexing indices. TCRdb independently ran MiXCR on the 5' RACE reads; one entry per CDR3 protein. The sample has more than 15,000 distinct CDR3 sequences, more than 9% seen once. Sequencing was done on a sample of blood. These receptors all come from an adult in good health.

This clonotype has at least ten counts. The V gene is TRBV7-2, the J gene TRBJ1-3, with D unclear. Germline V CDR1 and CDR2: SGHTA, FQGNSA. This CDR3 has 16 amino acids. V lost 4 bases, J lost 4 bases, and 17 bases lay in between. CDR3 amino acids: CASSSRSAVGGNTIYF. In DNA form, the CDR3 reads TGTGCCAGCAGCTCAAGGTCCGCCGTGGGCGGAAACACCATATATTTT.

There are many counts of this clonotype. The CDR3 DNA follows: TGCAGCGTTGGAACGTTGGGGTCTGAAGCTTTCTTT. Its protein is CSVGTLGSEAFF. The V gene is TRBV29-1, the J gene TRBJ1-1; D not resolved. Germline CDR1 reads SQVTM; CDR2 reads ANQGSEA. This CDR3 contains 12 residues. Between the trimmed V and J ends, which lost 4 bases and 6 bases, there was a span of 12 bases.

This clonotype was observed a handful of times. The rearrangement uses TRBV20-1 and TRBJ1-2, with a possible D match to TRBD1 (6 bases). CDR1 is DFQATT and CDR2 is SNEGSKA in the germline V gene (reference sequence). Trimming cost V 3 bases and J 0 bases, with 11 bases left between them. The CDR3 has 14 amino acids. The CDR3 loop is CSASGSGANYGYTF. The DNA for the CDR3 is TGCAGTGCTAGCGGGTCAGGGGCTAACTATGGCTACACCTTC.

This chain links TRBV19 with TRBJ2-7; D ambiguous. This CDR3 region has 10 residues. Between the trimmed V and J ends, which lost 7 bases and 4 bases, there was a span of 5 bases. CDR1 is LNHDA, CDR2 SQIVND, per germline (reference sequence). The CDR3 DNA sequence: TGTGCCAGTAACCCGTACGAGCAGTACTTC. This encodes CASNPYEQYF.

The table lists this clonotype with many counts. This chain joins TRBV7-8 and TRBJ2-7; 7 nucleotides agree with TRBD2. The CDR3 totals 14 residues. Trimming removed 2 bases from V and 9 bases from J; junction bases left unmatched: 10. The germline V gene has CDR1 SGHVS and CDR2 FQNEAQ. The CDR3 here is CASSLSGGQTGQYF. The CDR3 DNA reads as TGTGCCAGCAGCTTATCGGGAGGTCAGACGGGGCAGTACTTC.

This chain links TRBV9 with TRBJ1-4, with a tentative D call TRBD1 (6 bases). Trimming took off 3 bases at V and 7 bases at J, with 13 bases between the two ends. This CDR3 is 14 amino acids long. CDR1 is SGDLS, CDR2 YYNGEE, per germline. The CDR3 DNA is TGTGCCAGCAGCGGAACAGGGAGGGGTGAAAAACTGTTTTTT. This sequence encodes CASSGTGRGEKLFF.

In its sample, this clonotype was seen a few times. The chain is built from TRBV6-1 and TRBJ1-1; 9 bases match TRBD1. Per the germline V gene, CDR1 is MNHNS and CDR2 is SASEGT. The CDR3 totals 15 residues. V trimming: 6 bases; J trimming: 5 bases; junction bases outside the gene matches: 10. The CDR3 coding sequence is TGTGCCAGCAGGGGACTTGGGACAGGGATAACTGAAGCTTTCTTT. It specifies CASRGLGTGITEAFF.

In this sample, this clonotype turned up many times. The chain links TRBV4-2 to TRBJ2-5, with 8 nucleotides matching TRBD2. The germline V gene has CDR1 LGHNA and CDR2 YNFKEQ. The CDR3 is 14 residues long. V dropped 4 bases and J dropped 4; count of bases not matched to a gene: 5. The CDR3 reads CASSRGGHGETQYF. The CDR3 nucleotides read TGTGCCAGCAGCCGCGGGGGGCACGGAGAGACCCAGTACTTC.

This clonotype appeared a few times. The gene calls are TRBV7-9 and TRBJ1-2; D remains ambiguous. CDR1 and CDR2 (germline): SEHNR, FQNEAQ (reference sequence). The CDR3 sequence is 13 residues long. V lost 3 bases and J lost 6, with 11 bases in between. The CDR3 DNA is TGTGCCAGCAGCTTCCGCCAGCGCCATGGCTACACCTTC. This translates into CASSFRQRHGYTF.

This clonotype was counted at least ten times. The chain joins TRBV19 to TRBJ1-5; D not certain. Germline CDR1 is LNHDA and CDR2 is SQIVND (reference sequence). The CDR3 loop spans 12 amino acids. Deletions cut 6 bases from V and 6 bases from J, with 9 bases between. CDR3 bases: TGTGCCAGTAGAGGATCGGTTCAGCCCCAGCATTTT. It encodes CASRGSVQPQHF.

This clonotype was found many times. V is TRBV14 and J is TRBJ1-1; D not certain. Per the germline V gene, CDR1 is SGHDN and CDR2 is FVKESK. V gave up 0 bases and J gave up 5 bases, with 7 bases separating them. CDR3 length: 13 amino acids. Here the CDR3 reads CASSQELITEAFF. CDR3 nucleotides: TGTGCCAGCAGCCAAGAATTAATTACTGAAGCTTTCTTT.

This clonotype is medium-sized within its sample. The J gene is TRBJ1-1, the V gene TRBV9; D not resolved. The length of the CDR3 is 14 residues. Between the trimmed V and J ends, which lost 0 bases and 4 bases, there was a span of 10 bases. Per the germline V gene, CDR1 is SGDLS and CDR2 is YYNGEE. CDR3 nucleotides: TGTGCCAGCAGCGTAGCGATTAGTAGCACTGAAGCTTTCTTT. Protein sequence: CASSVAISSTEAFF.

This clonotype was seen at least ten times. The chain uses TRBV2 and TRBJ1-6, with D possibly matching TRBD1 (5 bases). CDR3 length equals 15 residues. V was shortened by 5 bases and J by 7 bases, with 15 bases between the two germline ends. CDR1 SNHLY and CDR2 FYNNEI come from the germline V gene. Here the CDR3 reads CASSPWGVFNSPLHF. The CDR3 DNA is TGTGCCAGCAGTCCTTGGGGGGTCTTCAATTCACCCCTCCACTTT. Based on the CDR3 plus reference TRBV2 and TRBJ1-6, the full variable domain is EPEVTQTPSHQVTQMGQEVILRCVPISNHLYFYWYRQILGQKVEFLVSFYNNEISEKSEIFDDQFSVERPDGSNFTLKIRSTKLEDSAMYFCASSPWGVFNSPLHFGNGTRLTVT.

This clonotype was detected ten times or more. This chain joins TRBV6-8 and TRBJ1-5, with D tentatively TRBD1 (5 bases). V lost 6 bases to trimming and J lost 7 bases, with 13 bases between them. The germline V gene has CDR1 MNHGY and CDR2 SAAAGT. This CDR3 has 13 residues. The CDR3 DNA follows: TGTGCCAGCAGAACCGGGGGACGGCAGCCCCAGCATTTT. This translates into CASRTGGRQPQHF.

There are many counts of this clonotype. The rearrangement uses TRBV21-1 and TRBJ1-1; TRBD1, as called in the table, went unchecked against the DNA. TRBV21-1 is an annotated pseudogene. This CDR3 spans 17 amino acids. As DNA, the CDR3 is TGTGCCAGCAGCATAGGAGGGGAGACAGCGACTCCGATTGAAGCTTTCTTT. Amino acids: CASSIGGETATPIEAFF.

This clonotype is medium-sized by share. V and J are TRBV25-1 and TRBJ1-5; tentatively, D is TRBD1 (6 bases). The CDR3 loop spans 15 amino acids. CDR1 is MGHDK, CDR2 SYGVNS, per germline. The germline V and J ends were trimmed by 3 bases and 2 bases, with 11 bases remaining between them. CDR3 coding DNA: TGTGCCAGCAGTGAGTGGGGGGCAGGCAATCAGCCCCAGCATTTT. Its translation is CASSEWGAGNQPQHF. Filled out from reference TRBV25-1 and TRBJ1-5, the complete variable domain reads EADIYQTPRYLVIGTGKKITLECSQTMGHDKMYWYQQDPGMELHLIHYSYGVNSTEKGDLSSESTVSRIRTEHFPLTLESARPSHTSQYLCASSEWGAGNQPQHFGDGTRLSIL.

This clonotype was counted ten times or more. The chain has TRBV7-3 and TRBJ2-3, with D unresolved. This CDR3 comprises 16 residues. Germline-derived CDR1 and CDR2 are SGHTA and FQGTGA. V was trimmed by 2 bases and J by 0 bases, leaving 12 bases between them. The CDR3 protein is CASSLQEFYSTDTQYF. CDR3 coding DNA: TGTGCCAGCAGCTTACAAGAATTTTACAGCACAGATACGCAGTATTTT.

At least ten counts were recorded for this clonotype. The genes are TRBV7-9 and TRBJ1-4; D unresolved. The germline CDR1 and CDR2 sequences are SEHNR and FQNEAQ (reference sequence). V was trimmed by 3 bases and J by 4 bases, leaving 6 bases between them. The length of the CDR3 is 13 residues. As DNA, the CDR3 is TGTGCCAGCAGCTTTCGTAATAATGAAAAACTGTTTTTT. This gives the protein CASSFRNNEKLFF.

This clonotype was found many times. The chain employs TRBV5-1 and TRBJ1-5; D may be TRBD1 (5 bases). Looked up from germline, CDR1 is SGHRS and CDR2 is YFSETQ. The CDR3 has 16 amino acids. Trimming pared 4 bases from V and 4 bases from J, leaving 18 bases between. CDR3 nucleotide sequence: TGCGCCAGCAGCATTGGTTATTTTCCAGGGAATCAGCCCCAGCATTTT. It yields the protein CASSIGYFPGNQPQHF. Filled out from reference TRBV5-1 and TRBJ1-5, the complete variable domain reads KAGVTQTPRYLIKTRGQQVTLSCSPISGHRSVSWYQQTPGQGLQFLFEYFSETQRNKGNFPGRFSGRQFSNSRSEMNVSTLELGDSALYLCASSIGYFPGNQPQHFGDGTRLSIL.

This CDR3 reads CASSQGSDTQYF. CDR3 in DNA: TGTGCCAGCAGCCAGGGGTCAGATACGCAGTATTTT. The rearrangement joins TRBV5-6 to TRBJ2-3, with a weak D call TRBD1 (6 bases). The V end was cut by 4 bases, the J end by 4 bases, with 7 bases between. This CDR3 region has 12 residues. The germline V gene encodes CDR1 SGHDT and CDR2 YYEEEE.

This clonotype is deemed medium-sized (0.01 to 0.1%). The rearrangement links TRBV9 to TRBJ2-3; no definite D call. Germline-derived CDR1 and CDR2 are SGDLS and YYNGEE. The V and J ends lost 0 bases and 7 bases respectively, with 15 bases between them. This CDR3 contains 15 residues. The CDR3, as DNA: TGTGCCAGCAGCGTAGTGTCGGAGAGTGTCCATACGCAGTATTTT. Residues: CASSVVSESVHTQYF.

This clonotype was detected ten times or more. The rearrangement links TRBV12-3 or TRBV12-4 to TRBJ2-7, with a weak D call TRBD2 (6 bases). This CDR3 is 15 amino acids long. Trimming cost V 5 bases and J 3 bases, with 17 bases left between them. The CDR3 region is CASSPPSVEGYEQYF. The CDR3 DNA sequence: TGTGCCAGCAGTCCACCATCCGTGGAGGGCTACGAGCAGTACTTC.